The 27 T cell receptor beta chains below come from one sample, sequenced in a study of OX40 agonist ivuxolimab in advanced cancers. Sequencing used immunoSEQ multiplex PCR; TCRdb keeps in-frame clones, though not all of them. The sample carries around 30,000 clones, 75% to 90% recorded once. Material: CD4+ or CD8+ T cells sorted from blood, obtained in a trial of the OX40 agonist ivuxolimab. These receptors were taken from an adult with an advanced solid tumor such as melanoma, head and neck, liver or kidney cancer.

The chain recombines TRBV6-5 with TRBJ2-5; 7 bases agree with TRBD1. The closer fit of TRBJ2-7 to the DNA end suggests the J call may be wrong. Germline CDR1 reads MNHEY; CDR2 reads SVGAGI. This CDR3 is 15 amino acids long. In DNA, the CDR3 is TGTGCCAGCAGTTTCACCGGGACAGCCCCATACGAGCAGTACTTC. Its protein product is CASSFTGTAPYEQYF.

The chain recombines TRBV5-8 with TRBJ2-2, with D possibly TRBD2 on 6 matching bases. Germline CDR1 SGHTS, CDR2 YDEGEE. The V end lost 3 bases, the J end lost 5 bases, and 11 bases lay between the germline ends. This CDR3 is built from 14 residues. In DNA form, the CDR3 reads TGTGCCAGCAGCTGGGAGGAGCGGACCGGGGAGCTGTTTTTT. Translating it yields CASSWEERTGELFF.

The rearrangement joins TRBV6-5 to TRBJ2-1, with TRBD2 as a possible D gene (6 bases). The germline V gene has CDR1 MNHEY and CDR2 SVGAGI. The ends were cut back, 3 bases at V and 5 bases at J, with 14 bases in the middle. The CDR3 covers 15 residues. The CDR3 bases are TGTGCCAGCAGTTATTTGCCTAGCGACGACAATGAGCAGTTCTTC. As protein: CASSYLPSDDNEQFF.

The genes are TRBV2 and TRBJ2-1; no firm D call. Germline V CDR1 and CDR2: SNHLY, FYNNEI. V lost 3 bases and J lost 9, with 9 bases in between. The length of the CDR3 is 12 residues. This chain's CDR3 is CASSEKGSEQFF. The CDR3 DNA is TGTGCCAGCAGTGAGAAAGGTAGTGAGCAGTTCTTC.

This clone was found a few times. The gene calls are TRBV9 and TRBJ2-1; 11 bases are a match to TRBD1. Germline lookup yields CDR1 SGDLS and CDR2 YYNGEE. Unmatched junction bases numbered 2, after V lost 3 bases and J lost 6 bases. The CDR3 extends over 14 amino acids. The DNA of the CDR3 is TGTGCCAGCAGCGACGGACAGGGGGCCAATGAGCAGTTCTTC. It translates to CASSDGQGANEQFF. The complete variable domain, with remaining parts taken from reference TRBV9 and TRBJ2-1, reads DSGVTQTPKHLITATGQRVTLRCSPRSGDLSVYWYQQSLDQGLQFLIQYYNGEERAKGNILERFSAQQFPDLHSELNLSSLELGDSALYFCASSDGQGANEQFFGPGTRLTVL.

The chain is built from TRBV19 and TRBJ1-1; unclear D gene. The V gene lost 7 bases and the J gene lost 0 bases, with 9 bases spanning the gap. This CDR3 has 13 residues. Germline CDR1 and CDR2: LNHDA and SQIVND (reference sequence). CDR3 in amino acids: CASTAGMNTEAFF. The CDR3, as DNA: TGTGCCAGTACCGCTGGGATGAACACTGAAGCTTTCTTT.

This clone was found a few times. As DNA, the CDR3 is TGTGCCAGCAGTGGCAGAGAAAAACTGTTTTTT. Amino acids: CASSGREKLFF. The chain is built from TRBV25-1 and TRBJ1-4; D gene uncertain. The CDR3 spans 11 residues. Trimming pared 4 bases from V and 8 bases from J, leaving 5 bases between. Germline V gives CDR1 MGHDK, CDR2 SYGVNS. Using reference TRBV25-1 and TRBJ1-4 for the parts outside the CDR3, the full variable domain is EADIYQTPRYLVIGTGKKITLECSQTMGHDKMYWYQQDPGMELHLIHYSYGVNSTEKGDLSSESTVSRIRTEHFPLTLESARPSHTSQYLCASSGREKLFFGSGTQLSVL.

This chain joins TRBV5-8 and TRBJ2-7, with TRBD2 as a possible D gene (5 bases). This CDR3 region has 13 residues. Deletions cut 4 bases from V and 1 base from J, with 9 bases between. In germline, CDR1 is SGHTS, CDR2 YDEGEE. The CDR3, as DNA: TGTGCCAGCAGCACCAAGCGGTCCTACGAGCAGTACTTC. Translating gives CASSTKRSYEQYF. The full variable domain, its missing parts supplied by reference TRBV5-8 and TRBJ2-7, is EAGVTQSPTHLIKTRGQQATLRCSPISGHTSVYWYQQALGLGLQFLLWYDEGEERNRGNFPPRFSGRQFPNYSSELNVNALELEDSALYLCASSTKRSYEQYFGPGTRLTVT.

The J gene is TRBJ2-5, the V gene TRBV7-9; 9 bases line up with TRBD1. This CDR3 spans 14 amino acids. The V gene's germline CDR1 is SEHNR and CDR2 FQNEAQ (reference sequence). Losses at the gene ends were 6 bases for V and 2 bases for J; bases not matched to a gene: 4. CDR3 region: CASSSTGGQETQYF. CDR3 nucleotides: TGTGCCAGCAGTTCGACAGGGGGGCAAGAGACCCAGTACTTC.

The chain combines TRBV2 with TRBJ1-2; a weak D match, TRBD1 (6 bases). CDR3 length: 15 amino acids. Per germline, CDR1 SNHLY and CDR2 FYNNEI. The V end lost 1 base, the J end lost 13 bases, and 22 bases lay between the germline ends. CDR3 protein: CASSEGGRTRGVGTF. CDR3 nucleotide sequence: TGTGCCAGCAGTGAAGGTGGGAGGACAAGGGGGGTCGGCACCTTC.

This sequence joins TRBV28 and TRBJ2-1; 7 bases agree with TRBD1. The CDR3 spans 16 residues. V was pared by 4 bases and J by 0 bases, with 6 bases of the junction left unmatched. CDR1 MDHEN and CDR2 SYDVKM come from the germline V gene. CDR3 DNA: TGTGCCAGCAGTTCAAGGGACAGTTCCTCCTACAATGAGCAGTTCTTC. Amino acids: CASSSRDSSSYNEQFF.

The rearrangement joins TRBV5-1 to TRBJ2-7; 14 bases are a match to TRBD2. This CDR3 has 16 amino acids. CDR1 and CDR2 (germline): SGHRS, YFSETQ. With V trimmed by 2 bases and J by 6 bases, 7 bases remained unmatched. This CDR3 is CASSLAGLAGGSEQYF. CDR3 nucleotide sequence: TGCGCCAGCAGCTTAGCTGGACTAGCGGGAGGATCCGAGCAGTACTTC.

The rearrangement joins TRBV15 to TRBJ2-1; a possible D gene is TRBD1 (6 bases). The V and J ends lost 5 bases and 4 bases respectively, with 15 bases between them. This CDR3 has 15 amino acids. Germline CDR1 reads LNHNV; CDR2 reads YYDKDF (reference sequence). The CDR3 coding sequence is TGTGCCACCAGCGGCGGTAATACAGGGTACAATGAGCAGTTCTTC. Amino acids: CATSGGNTGYNEQFF.

This rearrangement joins TRBV28 to TRBJ1-1; D call uncertain. Germline CDR1 reads MDHEN; CDR2 reads SYDVKM. The CDR3 has 13 amino acids. Trimming took off 4 bases at V and 0 bases at J, with 6 bases between the two ends. The DNA for the CDR3 is TGTGCCAGCAGTTCTACAGTGAACACTGAAGCTTTCTTT. Translating gives CASSSTVNTEAFF.

Comment on this clone: This specimen includes other DNA sequences encoding the same CDR3. V is TRBV27 and J is TRBJ1-2, with D possibly matching TRBD1 (5 bases). The length of the CDR3 is 14 residues. Germline V gives CDR1 MNHEY, CDR2 SMNVEV (reference sequence). V was trimmed by 5 bases and J by 5 bases, leaving 15 bases between them. The CDR3 DNA follows: TGTGCCAGCAGTCCCTCCGGGACCGGTTATGGCTACACCTTC. Translation gives CASSPSGTGYGYTF.

The gene calls are TRBV9 and TRBJ2-3, with 9 bases aligning to TRBD2. Trimming removed 4 bases from V and 5 bases from J; junction bases left unmatched: 11. CDR1 is SGDLS and CDR2 is YYNGEE in the germline V gene. CDR3 length: 16 residues. DNA of the CDR3: TGTGCCAGCAGCACCACGGGGCTAGCGGGAAGAGATACGCAGTATTTT. It codes for CASSTTGLAGRDTQYF.

This rearrangement joins TRBV27 to TRBJ2-7, with no clear D. This CDR3 spans 11 amino acids. V lost 3 bases, J lost 5 bases, and 5 bases lay in between. From germline, CDR1 is MNHEY and CDR2 SMNVEV (reference sequence). The CDR3 region is CASSLGDEQYF. The CDR3 nucleotides read TGTGCCAGCAGTTTGGGCGACGAGCAGTACTTC.

The chain recombines TRBV7-9 with TRBJ1-2, with unresolved D. V lost 1 base and J 2 bases, leaving 8 bases between the germline ends. This CDR3 comprises 14 residues. Germline CDR1 is SEHNR and CDR2 is FQNEAQ (reference sequence). CDR3 region: CASSLEPKNYGYTF. CDR3 coding DNA: TGTGCCAGCAGCTTAGAACCCAAGAACTATGGCTACACCTTC.

The chain has TRBV5-1 and TRBJ2-7; TRBD2 aligns across 13 bases. CDR1 and CDR2 from the germline V gene are SGHRS and YFSETQ. The CDR3 consists of 15 residues. V shed 8 bases and J 4 bases; nucleotides not matched to a gene: 9. In DNA, the CDR3 is TGCGCCAGTTCCCTTGGGACTAGCGGGATATACGAGCAGTACTTC. Encoded protein: CASSLGTSGIYEQYF.

This chain connects TRBV19 to TRBJ2-7; TRBD2 aligns across 7 bases. V gave up 5 bases and J gave up 3 bases; unmatched junction bases: 1. The length of the CDR3 is 12 residues. CDR1 and CDR2 from the germline V gene are LNHDA and SQIVND (reference sequence). In DNA form, the CDR3 reads TGTGCCAGTAGTCCTAGCGGCTACGAGCAGTACTTC. Amino acids: CASSPSGYEQYF. Looking up the rest from reference TRBV19 and TRBJ2-7 gives the full variable domain: DGGITQSPKYLFRKEGQNVTLSCEQNLNHDAMYWYRQDPGQGLRLIYYSQIVNDFQKGDIAEGYSVSREKKESFPLTVTSAQKNPTAFYLCASSPSGYEQYFGPGTRLTVT.

The rearrangement links TRBV21-1 to TRBJ2-3; TRBD2, as called in the table, went unchecked against the DNA. TRBV21-1 counts as a pseudogene. CDR3 length equals 16 residues. The CDR3 DNA follows: TGTGCCAGCAGCAAAACCCCTGGGGGGGGCACAGATACGCAGTATTTT. Protein sequence: CASSKTPGGGTDTQYF.

This clone showed up just a few times. The V gene is TRBV28, the J gene TRBJ2-1, with D possibly being TRBD2 (6 bases). The CDR3 is 13 residues long. The germline V and J ends were trimmed by 4 bases and 9 bases, with 13 bases remaining between them. Germline V gene lookup returns CDR1 MDHEN and CDR2 SYDVKM. The CDR3 DNA is TGTGCCAGCAGTTACGGGACTGCCGGTGAGCAGTTCTTC. Protein: CASSYGTAGEQFF. Supplemented by reference TRBV28 and TRBJ2-1, the full variable domain reads DVKVTQSSRYLVKRTGEKVFLECVQDMDHENMFWYRQDPGLGLRLIYFSYDVKMKEKGDIPEGYSVSREKKERFSLILESASTNQTSMYLCASSYGTAGEQFFGPGTRLTVL.

V usage is TRBV28 and J usage is TRBJ1-2; D is unclear. V was pared by 6 bases and J by 4 bases, with 9 bases between. Germline-derived CDR1 and CDR2 are MDHEN and SYDVKM. This CDR3 is 12 amino acids long. This CDR3 reads CASRPRVYGYTF. CDR3 DNA sequence: TGTGCCAGCAGACCACGGGTCTATGGCTACACCTTC.

The chain employs TRBV23-1 and TRBJ1-1; the D gene is possibly TRBD1 (6 bases). TRBV23-1 is sorted into the ORF group, with uncertain function. The CDR3 has 13 amino acids. V lost 6 bases, J lost 1 base, and 9 bases lay in between. The CDR3 protein is CASREQGNTEAFF. The CDR3 DNA follows: TGCGCCAGCAGGGAACAGGGGAACACTGAAGCTTTCTTT.

This chain connects TRBV7-8 to TRBJ1-1; tentatively, D is TRBD1 (5 bases). CDR3 length: 12 amino acids. Trimming took off 8 bases at V and 6 bases at J, with 13 bases between the two ends. Germline values: CDR1 SGHVS, CDR2 FQNEAQ. As DNA, the CDR3 is TGTGCCAGCGCCGCAGGGTACGCTGAAGCTTTCTTT. It specifies CASAAGYAEAFF.

The V gene is TRBV6-5, the J gene TRBJ1-5, with a weak D call TRBD1 (6 bases). Germline assignment: CDR1 MNHEY and CDR2 SVGAGI. V was pared by 0 bases and J by 6 bases, with 9 bases between. The CDR3 runs to 14 residues. The CDR3 sequence: CASSYSGGRQPQHF. Here the CDR3 DNA reads TGTGCCAGCAGTTACTCGGGGGGGCGTCAGCCCCAGCATTTT.

The gene calls are TRBV19 and TRBJ2-7; perhaps D is TRBD1 or TRBD2 (5 bases each). The germline V gene has CDR1 LNHDA and CDR2 SQIVND (reference sequence). The V end was cut by 7 bases, the J end by 4 bases, with 20 bases between. This CDR3 spans 15 amino acids. The CDR3 loop reads CASKRSPGSNYEQYF. The CDR3 DNA sequence: TGTGCCAGTAAAAGGTCACCAGGGAGCAATTACGAGCAGTACTTC.